Listed below are T cell receptor beta chains from one sample, sequenced in a study of T cells in Graves' hyperthyroidism and ophthalmopathy. Using its own MiXCR run on the multiplex PCR reads, TCRdb lists one record per CDR3 protein. This sample has around 600,000 distinct CDR3 sequences, with 15% to 18% found just once. The sample was blood. Source of these receptors: a woman younger than 45 with Graves' hyperthyroidism. Each CDR3 is given with its conserved first and last residue. Size tells how often a clone was seen (once, few, many) or the class of an expanded clone, and some rows leave it out.

v_gene	j_gene	abundance	CDR3aa
TRBV2	TRBJ2-1	many	CASSSRRPLYNEQFF
TRBV3-1	TRBJ2-3	NA	CATSQVGRTDTQYF
TRBV12-3/TRBV12-4	TRBJ2-7	NA	CASSFGTGSTYEQYF
TRBV27	TRBJ1-5	many	CASSPRLEDQPQHF
TRBV20-1	TRBJ1-4	many	CSAIVATNEKLFF
TRBV9	TRBJ2-7	NA	CASSADDSSYEQYF
TRBV20-1	TRBJ2-3	many	CSAWTSGSTDTQYF
TRBV27	TRBJ2-5	many	CASSLTGTDQETQYF
TRBV5-1	TRBJ2-3	many	CASRDRPSTDTQYF
TRBV4-1	TRBJ1-5	NA	CASSPGPPPSPQHF
TRBV6-1	TRBJ2-1	NA	CASSHGTGTGPYEQFF
TRBV7-7	TRBJ1-4	few	CAVVPGEGEKLFF
TRBV15	TRBJ1-6	few	CATSRSDSPLHF
TRBV6-1	TRBJ1-1	many	CASSRQGTEAFF
TRBV4-1	TRBJ2-7	few	CASSHLEGTGGPYEQYF
TRBV18	TRBJ2-1	many	CASSLQGGGNEQFF
TRBV5-6	TRBJ2-3	many	CASSRHSYSTDTQYF
TRBV29-1	TRBJ2-3	many	CSVEDAREATDTQYF
TRBV9	TRBJ2-1	NA	CASSVSSGIYNEQFF
TRBV9	TRBJ1-3	few	CASSVEDTSGNTIYF
TRBV28	TRBJ2-7	many	CASSPYRDFGYEQYF
TRBV27	TRBJ2-7	many	CASSTSGVYEQYF
TRBV12-3/TRBV12-4	TRBJ2-3	NA	CASNTQYF
TRBV7-9	TRBJ2-1	few	CASIPQIRESPYNEQFF
TRBV27	TRBJ1-2	few	CASSLSTGMTLNYGYTF
TRBV20-1	TRBJ2-5	many	CSAAGSQTGETQYF
TRBV7-6	TRBJ2-7	many	CASSQAGPTYEQYF
TRBV15	TRBJ2-1	NA	CATSRRDQNYNEQFF
TRBV27	TRBJ1-3	few	CASSSIHSSGNTIYF
TRBV20-1	TRBJ2-7	many	CSARVQGNYEQYF
TRBV4-1	TRBJ1-1	NA	CASSQADGGLTEAFF
TRBV6-2/TRBV6-3	TRBJ2-1	few	CASSLGTAGGSNEQFF
TRBV2	TRBJ1-1	many	CASSERAGVNTEAFF
TRBV11-2	TRBJ1-5	NA	CASSLVLEDVGQPQHF
TRBV6-1	TRBJ2-3	few	CASSSISDTQYF
TRBV6-9	TRBJ2-1	NA	CASSYPGLYNEQFF
TRBV20-1	TRBJ2-3	few	CSANLLGTDTQYF
TRBV7-2	TRBJ2-4	few	CASSRDRERGIQYF
TRBV24-1	TRBJ2-3	many	CATSDVTGGADTQYF
TRBV20-1	TRBJ2-3	few	CSAKTSGSWSDTQYF
TRBV7-9	TRBJ2-1	few	CASSRTSGSLNEQFF
TRBV7-3	TRBJ2-2	many	CASSLKFGELFF
TRBV20-1	TRBJ2-3	many	CSARGTGGYTDTQYF
TRBV19	TRBJ2-3	NA	CASSMAMGTDTQYF
TRBV27	TRBJ2-2	many	CASSLTGQGTGELFF
TRBV19	TRBJ1-3	NA	CAVRQRSGNTIYF
TRBV7-2	TRBJ1-5	few	CASSFQEIDQPQHF
TRBV27	TRBJ2-2	few	CASSTGGTGELFF